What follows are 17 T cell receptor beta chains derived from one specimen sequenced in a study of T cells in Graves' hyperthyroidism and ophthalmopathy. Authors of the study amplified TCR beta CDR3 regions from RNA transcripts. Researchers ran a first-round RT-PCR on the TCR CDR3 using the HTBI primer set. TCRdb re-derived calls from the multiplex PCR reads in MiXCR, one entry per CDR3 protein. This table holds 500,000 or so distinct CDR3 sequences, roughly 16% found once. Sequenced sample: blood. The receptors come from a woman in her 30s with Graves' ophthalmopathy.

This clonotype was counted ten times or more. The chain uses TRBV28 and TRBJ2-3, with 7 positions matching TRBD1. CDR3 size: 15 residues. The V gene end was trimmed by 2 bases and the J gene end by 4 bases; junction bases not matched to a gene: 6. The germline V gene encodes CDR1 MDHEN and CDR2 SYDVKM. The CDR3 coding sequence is TGTGCCAGCAGTTTAGGCGACAGGGCAGCAGATACGCAGTATTTT. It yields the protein CASSLGDRAADTQYF.

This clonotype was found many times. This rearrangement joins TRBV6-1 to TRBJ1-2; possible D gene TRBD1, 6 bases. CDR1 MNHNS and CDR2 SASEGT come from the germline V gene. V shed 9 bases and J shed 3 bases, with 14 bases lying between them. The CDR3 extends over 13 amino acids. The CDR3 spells CASRGDTYYGYTF. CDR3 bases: TGTGCCAGTAGAGGGGACACCTACTATGGCTACACCTTC.

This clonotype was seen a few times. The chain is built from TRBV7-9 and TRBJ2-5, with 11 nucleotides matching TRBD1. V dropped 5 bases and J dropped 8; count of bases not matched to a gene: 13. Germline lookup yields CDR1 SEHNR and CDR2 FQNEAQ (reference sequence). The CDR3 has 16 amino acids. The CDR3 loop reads CASSRLTTGQGGTQYF. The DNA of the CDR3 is TGTGCCAGCAGCCGACTAACAACGGGACAGGGGGGCACCCAGTACTTC.

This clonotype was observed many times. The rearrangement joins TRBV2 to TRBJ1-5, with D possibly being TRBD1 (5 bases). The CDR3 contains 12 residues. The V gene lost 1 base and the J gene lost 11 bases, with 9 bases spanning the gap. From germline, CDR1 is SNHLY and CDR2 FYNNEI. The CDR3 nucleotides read TGTGCCAGCAGTGAAGTGGGGGGGGCCCAGCATTTT. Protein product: CASSEVGGAQHF.

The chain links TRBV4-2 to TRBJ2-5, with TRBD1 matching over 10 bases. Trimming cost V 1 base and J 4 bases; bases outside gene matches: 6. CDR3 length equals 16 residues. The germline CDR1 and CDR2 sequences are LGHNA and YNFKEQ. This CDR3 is CASSQGTGGGIETQYF. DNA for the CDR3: TGTGCCAGCAGCCAAGGGACAGGGGGAGGGATAGAGACCCAGTACTTC.

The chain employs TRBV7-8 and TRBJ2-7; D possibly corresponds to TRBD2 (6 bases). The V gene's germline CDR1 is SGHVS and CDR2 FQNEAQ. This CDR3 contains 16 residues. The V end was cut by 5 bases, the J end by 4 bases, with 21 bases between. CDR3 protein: CASSPYPTGVDYEQYF. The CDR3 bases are TGTGCCAGCAGCCCATACCCAACGGGGGTGGATTACGAGCAGTACTTC.

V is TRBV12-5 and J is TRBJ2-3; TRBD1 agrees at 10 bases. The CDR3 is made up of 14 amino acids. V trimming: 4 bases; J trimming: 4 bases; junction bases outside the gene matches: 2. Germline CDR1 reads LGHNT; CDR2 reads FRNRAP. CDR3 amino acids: CASGSTGGADTQYF. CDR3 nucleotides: TGTGCTAGTGGTTCGACAGGGGGCGCAGATACGCAGTATTTT.

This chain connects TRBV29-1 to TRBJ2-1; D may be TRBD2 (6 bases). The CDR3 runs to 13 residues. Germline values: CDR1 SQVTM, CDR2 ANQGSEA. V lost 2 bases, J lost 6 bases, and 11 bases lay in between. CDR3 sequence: CSVEPGAPNEQFF. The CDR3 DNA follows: TGCAGCGTTGAACCGGGAGCCCCCAATGAGCAGTTCTTC.

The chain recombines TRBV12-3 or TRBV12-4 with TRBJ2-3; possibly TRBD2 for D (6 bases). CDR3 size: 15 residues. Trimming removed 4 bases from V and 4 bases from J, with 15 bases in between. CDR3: CASSSPAGNADTQYF. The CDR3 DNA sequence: TGTGCCAGCAGTTCCCCCGCGGGAAACGCAGATACGCAGTATTTT.

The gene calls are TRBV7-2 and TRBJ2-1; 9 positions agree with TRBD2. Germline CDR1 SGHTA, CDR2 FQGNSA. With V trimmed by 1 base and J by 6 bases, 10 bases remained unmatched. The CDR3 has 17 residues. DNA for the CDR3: TGTGCCAGCAGCTTAGTACTAGGTAGCGGGGGAGTCAATGAGCAGTTCTTC. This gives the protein CASSLVLGSGGVNEQFF.

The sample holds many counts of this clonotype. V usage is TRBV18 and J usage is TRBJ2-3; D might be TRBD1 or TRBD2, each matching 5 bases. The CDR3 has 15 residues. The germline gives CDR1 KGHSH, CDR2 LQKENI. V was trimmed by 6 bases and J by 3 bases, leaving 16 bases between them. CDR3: CASSPNGGATDTQYF. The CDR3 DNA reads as TGTGCCAGCTCCCCAAATGGGGGTGCAACAGATACGCAGTATTTT.

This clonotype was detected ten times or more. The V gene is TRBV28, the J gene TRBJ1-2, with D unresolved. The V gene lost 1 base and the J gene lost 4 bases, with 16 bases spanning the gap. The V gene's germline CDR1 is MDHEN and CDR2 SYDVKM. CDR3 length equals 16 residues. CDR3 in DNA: TGTGCCAGCAGTTTATCCCCGCCGACATTCCCCTATGGCTACACCTTC. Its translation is CASSLSPPTFPYGYTF.

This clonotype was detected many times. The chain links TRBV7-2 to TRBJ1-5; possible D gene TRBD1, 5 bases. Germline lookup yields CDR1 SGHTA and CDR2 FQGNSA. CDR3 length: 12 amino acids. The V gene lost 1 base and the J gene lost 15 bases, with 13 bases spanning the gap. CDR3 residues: CASSLVGGSSHF. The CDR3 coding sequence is TGTGCCAGCAGCTTAGTTGGGGGTTCGTCGCATTTT.

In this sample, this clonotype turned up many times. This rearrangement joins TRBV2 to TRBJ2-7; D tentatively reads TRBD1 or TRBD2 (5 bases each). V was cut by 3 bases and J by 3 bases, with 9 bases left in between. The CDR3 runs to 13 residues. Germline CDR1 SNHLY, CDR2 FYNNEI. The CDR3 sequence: CASSDGGIYEQYF. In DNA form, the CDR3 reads TGTGCCAGCAGTGATGGGGGTATCTACGAGCAGTACTTC.

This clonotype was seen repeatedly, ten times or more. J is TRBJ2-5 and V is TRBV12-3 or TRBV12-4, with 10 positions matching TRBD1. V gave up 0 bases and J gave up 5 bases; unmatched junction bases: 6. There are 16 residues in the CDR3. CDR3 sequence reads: CASSLADRGRWETQYF. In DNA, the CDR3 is TGTGCCAGCAGTTTAGCCGACAGGGGGCGTTGGGAGACCCAGTACTTC.

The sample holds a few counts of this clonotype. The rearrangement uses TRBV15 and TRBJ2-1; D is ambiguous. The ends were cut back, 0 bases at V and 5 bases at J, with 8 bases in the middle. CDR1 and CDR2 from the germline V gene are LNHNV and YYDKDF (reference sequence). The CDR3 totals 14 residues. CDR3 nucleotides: TGTGCCACCAGCAGAGAACGCGGAGACAATGAGCAGTTCTTC. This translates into CATSRERGDNEQFF.

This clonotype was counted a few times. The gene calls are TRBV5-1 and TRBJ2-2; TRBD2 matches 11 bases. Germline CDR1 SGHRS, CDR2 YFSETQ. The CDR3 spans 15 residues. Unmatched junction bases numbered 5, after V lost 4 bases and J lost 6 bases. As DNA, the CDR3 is TGCGCCAGCAGCGAACTAGCGGGAGTTTCCGGGGAGCTGTTTTTT. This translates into CASSELAGVSGELFF.